A selection of T cell receptor beta chains follows, all from one sample in a study of T cells in Graves' hyperthyroidism and ophthalmopathy. TCRdb reprocessed the multiplex PCR reads via MiXCR and lists one record per CDR3 protein. The data show about half a million distinct CDR3 sequences, with more than 15% seen just once and about 29% held by the top ten. Input material: blood. These receptors all come from a woman aged 30 to 39 with Graves' ophthalmopathy. CDR3s include the opening cysteine and the closing phenylalanine or tryptophan. The order of the fields is clone size, D gene, V gene, J gene, CDR3 protein, CDR3 DNA. D genes are given only for firm matches. Clone size is shown for a subset of rows, as once, few, many or a class of expanded clone.

clone_size: -
d_call: TRBD2
v_call: TRBV20-1
j_call: TRBJ2-3
cdr3_aa: CSASPWREGITDTQYF
cdr3_nt: TGCAGTGCTAGCCCCTGGCGGGAGGGCATCACAGATACGCAGTATTTT

clone_size: many
d_call: -
v_call: TRBV2
j_call: TRBJ1-6
cdr3_aa: CASGRGVNSPLHF
cdr3_nt: TGTGCCAGCGGAAGGGGCGTGAATTCACCCCTCCACTTT

clone_size: many
d_call: -
v_call: TRBV28
j_call: TRBJ1-1
cdr3_aa: CASNVILLGGRNTEAFF
cdr3_nt: TGTGCCAGTAATGTTATACTCCTGGGGGGGAGAAACACTGAAGCTTTCTTT

clone_size: -
d_call: TRBD1
v_call: TRBV20-1
j_call: TRBJ2-1
cdr3_aa: CSAGRAGGYNEQFF
cdr3_nt: TGCAGTGCCGGCAGGGCAGGGGGCTACAATGAGCAGTTCTTC

clone_size: -
d_call: -
v_call: TRBV7-2
j_call: TRBJ2-5
cdr3_aa: CASSFPGRERKETQYF
cdr3_nt: TGTGCCAGCAGCTTCCCAGGGCGGGAAAGAAAGGAGACCCAGTACTTC

clone_size: many
d_call: -
v_call: TRBV28
j_call: TRBJ2-3
cdr3_aa: CASSFGGTDTQYF
cdr3_nt: TGTGCCAGCAGTTTCGGCGGCACAGATACGCAGTATTTT

clone_size: -
d_call: -
v_call: TRBV28
j_call: TRBJ2-3
cdr3_aa: CASIYRDTQYF
cdr3_nt: TGTGCCAGCATATATAGGGATACGCAGTATTTT

clone_size: few
d_call: TRBD1
v_call: TRBV5-6
j_call: TRBJ2-7
cdr3_aa: CASSGQGPYEQYF
cdr3_nt: TGTGCCAGCAGCGGACAGGGGCCCTACGAGCAGTACTTC

clone_size: -
d_call: -
v_call: TRBV9
j_call: TRBJ2-3
cdr3_aa: CASSVAPSSGDTQYF
cdr3_nt: TGTGCCAGCAGCGTAGCCCCCTCAAGTGGAGATACGCAGTATTTT

clone_size: many
d_call: TRBD2
v_call: TRBV7-2
j_call: TRBJ2-3
cdr3_aa: CASSLAGDSDTQYF
cdr3_nt: TGTGCCAGCAGCTTGGCGGGAGATTCAGATACGCAGTATTTT

clone_size: many
d_call: -
v_call: TRBV18
j_call: TRBJ2-6
cdr3_aa: CASSITGFGANVLTF
cdr3_nt: TGTGCCAGCTCTATTACAGGGTTTGGGGCCAACGTCCTGACTTTC

clone_size: many
d_call: TRBD2
v_call: TRBV27
j_call: TRBJ2-1
cdr3_aa: CASSQGWVAGYNNEQFF
cdr3_nt: TGTGCCAGCAGCCAGGGATGGGTAGCGGGCTACAACAATGAGCAGTTCTTC

clone_size: few
d_call: -
v_call: TRBV27
j_call: TRBJ2-7
cdr3_aa: CASSLLGDGEQYF
cdr3_nt: TGTGCCAGCAGTTTATTAGGGGACGGCGAGCAGTACTTC

clone_size: many
d_call: TRBD1
v_call: TRBV30
j_call: TRBJ2-3
cdr3_aa: CAYKTGGWTDTQYF
cdr3_nt: TGTGCCTACAAAACAGGGGGCTGGACAGATACGCAGTATTTT

clone_size: many
d_call: -
v_call: TRBV20-1
j_call: TRBJ1-2
cdr3_aa: CSAAPTGSNEGYTF
cdr3_nt: TGCAGTGCGGCCCCGACCGGGTCCAATGAGGGCTACACCTTC

clone_size: many
d_call: -
v_call: TRBV3-1
j_call: TRBJ1-3
cdr3_aa: CASSQGRTSGNTIYF
cdr3_nt: TGTGCCAGCAGCCAAGGAAGGACTAGTGGAAACACCATATATTTT

clone_size: few
d_call: -
v_call: TRBV7-9
j_call: TRBJ1-6
cdr3_aa: CASSSNPHNSPLHF
cdr3_nt: TGTGCCAGCAGCTCGAACCCCCATAATTCACCCCTCCACTTT

clone_size: few
d_call: -
v_call: TRBV9
j_call: TRBJ2-7
cdr3_aa: CASSVEDQAYEQYF
cdr3_nt: TGTGCCAGCAGCGTAGAGGACCAGGCCTACGAGCAGTACTTC

clone_size: many
d_call: TRBD1
v_call: TRBV20-1
j_call: TRBJ2-1
cdr3_aa: CSAPSARTTGADEQFF
cdr3_nt: TGCAGTGCCCCGAGTGCCAGGACAACAGGGGCCGATGAGCAGTTCTTC

clone_size: -
d_call: -
v_call: TRBV6-1
j_call: TRBJ2-4
cdr3_aa: CASSGQIAKNIQYF
cdr3_nt: TGTGCCAGCAGTGGACAGATAGCCAAAAACATTCAGTACTTC

clone_size: many
d_call: TRBD2
v_call: TRBV12-3/TRBV12-4
j_call: TRBJ2-7
cdr3_aa: CASGAGVREQYF
cdr3_nt: TGTGCCAGCGGAGCGGGAGTGCGCGAGCAGTACTTC

clone_size: -
d_call: -
v_call: TRBV30
j_call: TRBJ2-7
cdr3_aa: CAWRPRVRVYEQYF
cdr3_nt: TGTGCCTGGAGGCCCAGGGTACGTGTCTACGAGCAGTACTTC

clone_size: many
d_call: TRBD2
v_call: TRBV30
j_call: TRBJ2-1
cdr3_aa: CAWSLAGVDYNEQFF
cdr3_nt: TGTGCCTGGAGTCTAGCGGGAGTGGACTACAATGAGCAGTTCTTC

clone_size: many
d_call: -
v_call: TRBV30
j_call: TRBJ2-5
cdr3_aa: CAWSHTGTQETQYF
cdr3_nt: TGTGCCTGGAGTCATACAGGGACCCAAGAGACCCAGTACTTC

clone_size: few
d_call: -
v_call: TRBV13
j_call: TRBJ2-2
cdr3_aa: CASSPGWGADTGELFF
cdr3_nt: TGTGCCAGCAGCCCCGGGTGGGGAGCGGACACCGGGGAGCTGTTTTTT

clone_size: many
d_call: TRBD2
v_call: TRBV12-3/TRBV12-4
j_call: TRBJ2-1
cdr3_aa: CASSSGLAGGPDNEQFF
cdr3_nt: TGTGCCAGCAGTTCGGGACTAGCGGGAGGGCCTGACAATGAGCAGTTCTTC

clone_size: few
d_call: TRBD2
v_call: TRBV7-3
j_call: TRBJ2-1
cdr3_aa: CASSLTGGTSGEGDEQFF
cdr3_nt: TGTGCCAGCAGCTTAACGGGGGGGACTAGCGGGGAGGGGGATGAGCAGTTCTTC

clone_size: few
d_call: TRBD1
v_call: TRBV20-1
j_call: TRBJ2-3
cdr3_aa: CSYRGNTDTQYF
cdr3_nt: TGCAGTTACAGGGGAAACACAGATACGCAGTATTTT

clone_size: few
d_call: TRBD2
v_call: TRBV4-3
j_call: TRBJ2-1
cdr3_aa: CASSQGLANNEQFF
cdr3_nt: TGCGCCAGCAGCCAAGGACTAGCGAACAATGAGCAGTTCTTC

clone_size: -
d_call: TRBD2
v_call: TRBV30
j_call: TRBJ2-4
cdr3_aa: CAWSPTRTSGRGKNIQYF
cdr3_nt: TGTGCCTGGAGTCCAACAAGGACTAGCGGGAGGGGTAAAAACATTCAGTACTTC

clone_size: few
d_call: -
v_call: TRBV11-2
j_call: TRBJ2-7
cdr3_aa: CASSLDPGYSYEQYF
cdr3_nt: TGTGCCAGCAGCTTAGATCCTGGCTACTCCTACGAGCAGTACTTC

clone_size: many
d_call: -
v_call: TRBV28
j_call: TRBJ2-7
cdr3_aa: CASSLPRSYEQYF
cdr3_nt: TGTGCCAGCAGTTTGCCCCGTTCCTACGAGCAGTACTTC

clone_size: many
d_call: -
v_call: TRBV12-3/TRBV12-4
j_call: TRBJ2-2
cdr3_aa: CASRERTANTGELFF
cdr3_nt: TGTGCCAGCAGAGAAAGGACAGCGAACACCGGGGAGCTGTTTTTT

clone_size: many
d_call: -
v_call: TRBV6-2/TRBV6-3
j_call: TRBJ1-5
cdr3_aa: CASSSVRGRNQPQHF
cdr3_nt: TGTGCCAGCAGTTCGGTCAGGGGACGCAATCAGCCCCAGCATTTT

clone_size: many
d_call: -
v_call: TRBV7-2
j_call: TRBJ1-2
cdr3_aa: CASSLQLGDGYTF
cdr3_nt: TGTGCCAGCAGCTTGCAGCTGGGGGATGGCTACACCTTC

clone_size: many
d_call: TRBD2
v_call: TRBV7-8
j_call: TRBJ2-1
cdr3_aa: CASSIAGAYNEQFF
cdr3_nt: TGTGCCAGCAGCATAGCGGGAGCCTACAATGAGCAGTTCTTC

clone_size: few
d_call: -
v_call: TRBV20-1
j_call: TRBJ2-7
cdr3_aa: CSARWLGEQYF
cdr3_nt: TGCAGTGCCAGGTGGTTGGGGGAGCAGTACTTC

clone_size: many
d_call: -
v_call: TRBV7-2
j_call: TRBJ2-7
cdr3_aa: CASSLGRWDPSTYEQYF
cdr3_nt: TGTGCCAGCAGCTTAGGTAGGTGGGACCCCTCCACCTACGAGCAGTACTTC

clone_size: many
d_call: -
v_call: TRBV20-1
j_call: TRBJ1-1
cdr3_aa: CSAITGGQNTEAFF
cdr3_nt: TGCAGTGCTATTACCGGGGGACAAAACACTGAAGCTTTCTTT

clone_size: -
d_call: -
v_call: TRBV14
j_call: TRBJ2-7
cdr3_aa: CASSVTGAGEQYF
cdr3_nt: TGTGCCAGCAGCGTTACTGGCGCGGGCGAGCAGTACTTC

clone_size: many
d_call: -
v_call: TRBV15
j_call: TRBJ2-1
cdr3_aa: CATSRDAAHSYNEQFF
cdr3_nt: TGTGCCACCAGCAGAGATGCGGCTCACTCCTACAATGAGCAGTTCTTC

clone_size: many
d_call: TRBD2
v_call: TRBV28
j_call: TRBJ2-2
cdr3_aa: CASSFLLRRGQLAGEEDTGELFF
cdr3_nt: TGTGCCAGCAGCTTCTTACTCCGCAGGGGGCAACTAGCGGGAGAGGAGGACACCGGGGAGCTGTTTTTT

clone_size: -
d_call: -
v_call: TRBV5-1
j_call: TRBJ2-2
cdr3_aa: CASSFGLLDAGELFF
cdr3_nt: TGCGCCAGCAGCTTTGGACTCCTGGATGCCGGGGAGCTGTTTTTT

clone_size: few
d_call: -
v_call: TRBV28
j_call: TRBJ2-1
cdr3_aa: CASSLSPMVGTLNNEQFF
cdr3_nt: TGTGCCAGCAGTTTATCCCCTATGGTCGGGACCCTTAATAATGAGCAGTTCTTC

clone_size: -
d_call: TRBD1
v_call: TRBV4-3
j_call: TRBJ2-1
cdr3_aa: CASRSRGTGGNEQFF
cdr3_nt: TGCGCCAGCAGGTCGAGAGGGACAGGGGGCAATGAGCAGTTCTTC

clone_size: few
d_call: TRBD2
v_call: TRBV29-1
j_call: TRBJ2-5
cdr3_aa: CSVDRGGMAETQYF
cdr3_nt: TGCAGCGTTGACCGGGGGGGGATGGCAGAGACCCAGTACTTC

clone_size: few
d_call: -
v_call: TRBV28
j_call: TRBJ2-7
cdr3_aa: CASSRTLTGGEQYF
cdr3_nt: TGTGCCAGCAGTCGCACCCTCACTGGGGGCGAGCAGTACTTC

clone_size: -
d_call: -
v_call: TRBV27
j_call: TRBJ2-2
cdr3_aa: CASSPLGGGKTGELFF
cdr3_nt: TGTGCCAGCAGTCCGCTCGGGGGCGGAAAAACCGGGGAGCTGTTTTTT

clone_size: few
d_call: -
v_call: TRBV3-1
j_call: TRBJ1-5
cdr3_aa: CASSPSTGRMHF
cdr3_nt: TGTGCCAGCAGCCCCTCAACGGGCAGGATGCATTTT

clone_size: many
d_call: -
v_call: TRBV6-2/TRBV6-3
j_call: TRBJ2-3
cdr3_aa: CASSYSKGNTQYF
cdr3_nt: TGTGCCAGCAGTTACTCGAAGGGGAATACGCAGTATTTT

clone_size: many
d_call: -
v_call: TRBV7-9
j_call: TRBJ1-2
cdr3_aa: CASSLVGSGYTF
cdr3_nt: TGTGCCAGCAGCTTAGTGGGGAGCGGCTACACCTTC

clone_size: many
d_call: TRBD1
v_call: TRBV20-1
j_call: TRBJ2-7
cdr3_aa: CSARQTGAEQYF
cdr3_nt: TGCAGTGCTAGACAAACAGGGGCCGAGCAGTACTTC

clone_size: -
d_call: TRBD2
v_call: TRBV27
j_call: TRBJ2-1
cdr3_aa: CASSSLTSGRPNEQFF
cdr3_nt: TGTGCCAGCAGTTCACTAACTAGCGGGAGGCCCAATGAGCAGTTCTTC

clone_size: -
d_call: TRBD2
v_call: TRBV7-2
j_call: TRBJ2-1
cdr3_aa: CASSPRALAGGYEQFF
cdr3_nt: TGTGCCAGCAGCCCTAGGGCACTAGCGGGAGGATATGAGCAGTTCTTC